This T cell receptor beta chain emerged from a study of blood T cell repertoires in COVID-19. The wider study: The samples span acute and convalescent COVID-19 from the United States, Italy and Spain. PBMCs, B-cell-depleted T cells, or T cells provided the cDNA or gDNA that made up the material.

It was within 2 weeks before study entry that exposed participants met a COVID-19 case. CDR3 length: 15 residues. V lost 5 bases and J 1 base, leaving 13 bases between the germline ends. Germline CDR1 is KGHDR and CDR2 is SFDVKD. Profiled with immunoSEQ multiplex PCR; TCRdb holds only in-frame clones, not every one. This sample carries approximately 200,000 clones, approximately 86% of them seen once, and the ten largest clones take about 4%. The source is a woman aged 30 to 39 who had been exposed to COVID-19. Sequencing input: PBMCs or T cells enriched from blood (not recorded which). The rearrangement links TRBV24-1 to TRBJ1-1; tentative D call: TRBD1 (6 bases). For the CDR3, the DNA is TGTGCCACCAGTGGGGGGGGGACAAAGAACACTGAAGCTTTCTTT. Its protein is CATSGGGTKNTEAFF.